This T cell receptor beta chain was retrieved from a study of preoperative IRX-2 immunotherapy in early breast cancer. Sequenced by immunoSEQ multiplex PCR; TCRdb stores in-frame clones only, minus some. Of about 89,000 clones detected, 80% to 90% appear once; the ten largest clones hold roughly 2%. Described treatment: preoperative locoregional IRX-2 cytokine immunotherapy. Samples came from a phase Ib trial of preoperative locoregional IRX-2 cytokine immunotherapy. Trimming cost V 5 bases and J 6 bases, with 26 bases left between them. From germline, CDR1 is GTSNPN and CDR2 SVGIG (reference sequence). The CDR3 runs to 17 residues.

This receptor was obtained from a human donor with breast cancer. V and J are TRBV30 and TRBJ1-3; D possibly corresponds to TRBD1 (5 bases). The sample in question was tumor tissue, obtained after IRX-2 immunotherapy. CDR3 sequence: CAWDEFGTGTLANTIYF. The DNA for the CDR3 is TGTGCCTGGGACGAATTCGGGACGGGAACTTTGGCAAACACCATATATTTT.